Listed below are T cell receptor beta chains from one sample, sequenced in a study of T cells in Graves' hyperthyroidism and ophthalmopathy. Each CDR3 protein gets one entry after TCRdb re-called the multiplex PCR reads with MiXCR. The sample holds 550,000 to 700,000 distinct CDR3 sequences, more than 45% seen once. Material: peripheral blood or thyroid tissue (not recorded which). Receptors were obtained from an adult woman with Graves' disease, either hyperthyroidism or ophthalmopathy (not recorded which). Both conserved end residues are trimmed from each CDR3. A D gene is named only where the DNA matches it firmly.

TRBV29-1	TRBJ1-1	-	SVGGRNTEAF
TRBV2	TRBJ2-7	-	ASGSSGRLSEQY
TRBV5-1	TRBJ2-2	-	ASSSDSPNTGELF
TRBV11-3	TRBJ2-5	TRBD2	ASSLGLAGLQETQY
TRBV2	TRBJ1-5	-	ASSAGTPPQH
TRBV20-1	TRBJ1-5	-	SARPSGGRRNQPQH
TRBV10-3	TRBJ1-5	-	AISAEGSNQPQH
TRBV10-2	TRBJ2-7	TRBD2	ASSETGLVSYEQY
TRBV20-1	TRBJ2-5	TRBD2	SARGLAGGGQETQY
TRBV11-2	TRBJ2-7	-	ASTYRGSVTYEQY
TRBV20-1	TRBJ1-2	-	SARDARARESYT
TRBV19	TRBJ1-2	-	ASGSGYGHT
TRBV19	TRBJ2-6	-	ASSIEGSTGANVLT
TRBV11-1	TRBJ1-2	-	ASSIDPRGDTMNGYT
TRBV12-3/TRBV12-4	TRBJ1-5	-	ASSLGRGDGNQPQH
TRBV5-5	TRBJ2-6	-	ASGFEGHGANVLT
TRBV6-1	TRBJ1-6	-	ASSEGWEGTPLH
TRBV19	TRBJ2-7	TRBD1	ASSRPGGYSYEQY
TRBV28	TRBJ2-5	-	ASSLSRGQETQY